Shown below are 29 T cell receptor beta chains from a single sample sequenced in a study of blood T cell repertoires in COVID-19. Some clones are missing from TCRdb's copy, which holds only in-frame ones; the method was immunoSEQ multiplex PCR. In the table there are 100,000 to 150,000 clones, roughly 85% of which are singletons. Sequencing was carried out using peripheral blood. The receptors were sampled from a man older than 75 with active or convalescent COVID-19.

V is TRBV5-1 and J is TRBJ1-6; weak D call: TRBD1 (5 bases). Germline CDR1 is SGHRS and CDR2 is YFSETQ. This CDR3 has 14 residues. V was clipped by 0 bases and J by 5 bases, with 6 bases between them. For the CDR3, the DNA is TGCGCCAGCAGCTTGGGACAGAATAATTCACCCCTCCACTTT. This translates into CASSLGQNNSPLHF.

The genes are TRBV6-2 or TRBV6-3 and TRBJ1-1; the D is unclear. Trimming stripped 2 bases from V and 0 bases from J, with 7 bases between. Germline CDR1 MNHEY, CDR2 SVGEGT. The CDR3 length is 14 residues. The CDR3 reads CASSYGRLNTEAFF. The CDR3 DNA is TGTGCCAGCAGTTACGGCAGGTTGAACACTGAAGCTTTCTTT.

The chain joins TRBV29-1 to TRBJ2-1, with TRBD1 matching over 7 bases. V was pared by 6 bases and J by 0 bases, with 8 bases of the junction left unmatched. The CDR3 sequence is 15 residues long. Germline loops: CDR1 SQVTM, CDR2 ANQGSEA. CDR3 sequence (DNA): TGCAGCGTCCTAGGGGGCCACGACTCCTACAATGAGCAGTTCTTC. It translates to CSVLGGHDSYNEQFF.

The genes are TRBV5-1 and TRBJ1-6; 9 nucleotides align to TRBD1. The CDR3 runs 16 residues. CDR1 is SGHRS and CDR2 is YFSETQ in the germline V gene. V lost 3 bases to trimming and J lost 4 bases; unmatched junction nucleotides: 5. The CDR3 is CASSSEDRGYNSPLHF. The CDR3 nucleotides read TGCGCCAGCAGCTCGGAGGACAGGGGTTATAATTCACCCCTCCACTTT.

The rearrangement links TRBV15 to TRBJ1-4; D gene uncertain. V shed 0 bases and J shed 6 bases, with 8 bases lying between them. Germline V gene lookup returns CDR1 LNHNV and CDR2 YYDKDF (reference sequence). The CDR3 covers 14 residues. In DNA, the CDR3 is TGTGCCACCAGCAGAGATCGAGCGGATGAAAAACTGTTTTTT. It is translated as CATSRDRADEKLFF.

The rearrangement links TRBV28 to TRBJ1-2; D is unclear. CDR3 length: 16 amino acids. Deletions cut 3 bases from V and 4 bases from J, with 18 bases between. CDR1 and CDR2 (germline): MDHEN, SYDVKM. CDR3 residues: CASSLAQEWRAYGYTF. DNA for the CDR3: TGTGCCAGCAGTTTGGCCCAGGAGTGGAGGGCCTATGGCTACACCTTC.

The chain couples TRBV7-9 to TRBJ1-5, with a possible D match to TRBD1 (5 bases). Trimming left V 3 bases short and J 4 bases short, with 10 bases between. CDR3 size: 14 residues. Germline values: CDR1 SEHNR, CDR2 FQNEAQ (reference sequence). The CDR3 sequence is CASSFQGGNQPQHF. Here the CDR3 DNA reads TGTGCCAGCAGCTTCCAGGGAGGGAATCAGCCCCAGCATTTT.

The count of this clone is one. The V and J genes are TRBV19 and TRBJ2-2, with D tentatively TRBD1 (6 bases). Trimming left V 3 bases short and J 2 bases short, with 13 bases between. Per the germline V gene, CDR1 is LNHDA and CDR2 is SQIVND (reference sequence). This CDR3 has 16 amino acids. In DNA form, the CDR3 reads TGTGCCAGTAGTATCCCAGGGGCCCCAAACACCGGGGAGCTGTTTTTT. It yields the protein CASSIPGAPNTGELFF.

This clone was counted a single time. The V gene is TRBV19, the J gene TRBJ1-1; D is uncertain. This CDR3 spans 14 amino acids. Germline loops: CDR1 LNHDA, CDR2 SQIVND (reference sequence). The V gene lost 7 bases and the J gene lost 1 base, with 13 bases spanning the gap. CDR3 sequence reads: CASKAGTENTEAFF. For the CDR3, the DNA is TGTGCCAGTAAGGCAGGTACTGAGAACACTGAAGCTTTCTTT.

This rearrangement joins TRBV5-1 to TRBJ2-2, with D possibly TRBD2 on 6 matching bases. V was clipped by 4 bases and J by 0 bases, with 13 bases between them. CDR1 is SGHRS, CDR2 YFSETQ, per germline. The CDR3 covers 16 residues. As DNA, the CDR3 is TGCGCCAGCAGCCTCGGGACTCTCGCGAACACCGGGGAGCTGTTTTTT. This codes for CASSLGTLANTGELFF. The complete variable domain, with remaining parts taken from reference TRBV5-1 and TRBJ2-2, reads KAGVTQTPRYLIKTRGQQVTLSCSPISGHRSVSWYQQTPGQGLQFLFEYFSETQRNKGNFPGRFSGRQFSNSRSEMNVSTLELGDSALYLCASSLGTLANTGELFFGEGSRLTVL.

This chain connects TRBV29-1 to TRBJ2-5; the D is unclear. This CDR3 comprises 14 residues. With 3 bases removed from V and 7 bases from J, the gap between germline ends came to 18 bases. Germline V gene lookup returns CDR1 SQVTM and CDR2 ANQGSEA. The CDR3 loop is CSVDLFRSKRTQYF. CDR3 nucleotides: TGCAGCGTTGACCTATTCCGCTCCAAGAGGACCCAGTACTTC.

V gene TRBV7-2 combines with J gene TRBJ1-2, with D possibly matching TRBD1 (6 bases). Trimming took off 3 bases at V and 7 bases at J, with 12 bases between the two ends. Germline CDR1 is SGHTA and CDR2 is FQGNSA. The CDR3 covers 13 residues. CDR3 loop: CASSLGQGLGYTF. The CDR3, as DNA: TGTGCCAGCAGCTTGGGGCAGGGGCTTGGCTACACCTTC. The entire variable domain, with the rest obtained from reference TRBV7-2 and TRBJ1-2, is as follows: GAGVSQSPSNKVTEKGKDVELRCDPISGHTALYWYRQSLGQGLEFLIYFQGNSAPDKSGLPSDRFSAERTGGSVSTLTIQRTQQEDSAVYLCASSLGQGLGYTFGSGTRLTVV.

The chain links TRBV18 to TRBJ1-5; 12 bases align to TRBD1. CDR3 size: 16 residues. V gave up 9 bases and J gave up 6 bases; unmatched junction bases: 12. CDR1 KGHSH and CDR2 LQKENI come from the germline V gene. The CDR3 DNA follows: TGTGCCAGTAGTAAATCGGGACAGGGGGCTGGTCAGCCCCAGCATTTT. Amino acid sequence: CASSKSGQGAGQPQHF.

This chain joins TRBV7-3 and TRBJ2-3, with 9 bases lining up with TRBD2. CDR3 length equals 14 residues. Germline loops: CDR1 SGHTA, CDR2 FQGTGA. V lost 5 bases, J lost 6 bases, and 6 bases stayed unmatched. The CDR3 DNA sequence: TGTGCCAGCAGCCCGGGACTAGCCTTTGATACGCAGTATTTT. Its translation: CASSPGLAFDTQYF.

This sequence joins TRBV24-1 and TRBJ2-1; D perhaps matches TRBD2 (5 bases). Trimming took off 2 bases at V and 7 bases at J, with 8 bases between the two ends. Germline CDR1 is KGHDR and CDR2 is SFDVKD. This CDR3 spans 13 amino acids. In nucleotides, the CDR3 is TGTGCCACCAGTGATTCGGGGTGGAATGAGCAGTTCTTC. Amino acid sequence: CATSDSGWNEQFF.

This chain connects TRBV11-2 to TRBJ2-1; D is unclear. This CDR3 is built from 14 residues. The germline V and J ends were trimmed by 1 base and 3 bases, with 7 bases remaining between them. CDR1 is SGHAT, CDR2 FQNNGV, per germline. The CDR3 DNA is TGTGCCAGCAGCTTAGCAGGTCTCTACAATGAGCAGTTCTTC. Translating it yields CASSLAGLYNEQFF.

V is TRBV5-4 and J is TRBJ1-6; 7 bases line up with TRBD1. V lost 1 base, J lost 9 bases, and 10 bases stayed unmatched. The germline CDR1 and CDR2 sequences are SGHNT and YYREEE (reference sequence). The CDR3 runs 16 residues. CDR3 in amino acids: CASSLSTGTVFSPLHF. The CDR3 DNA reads TGTGCCAGCAGCTTGTCAACCGGGACAGTATTTTCACCCCTCCACTTT.

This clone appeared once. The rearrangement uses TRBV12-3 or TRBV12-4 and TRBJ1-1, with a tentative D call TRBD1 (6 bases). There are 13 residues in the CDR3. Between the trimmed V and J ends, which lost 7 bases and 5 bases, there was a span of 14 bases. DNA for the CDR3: TGTGCCAGCACCCTGACCCAGGGGACTGAAGCTTTCTTT. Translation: CASTLTQGTEAFF.

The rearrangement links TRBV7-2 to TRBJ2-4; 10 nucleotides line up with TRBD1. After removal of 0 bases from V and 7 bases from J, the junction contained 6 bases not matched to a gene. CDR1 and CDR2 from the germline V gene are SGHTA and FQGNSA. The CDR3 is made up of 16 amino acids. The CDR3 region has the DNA TGTGCCAGCAGCTTAGCCCCGGGACAGGGGTGGAACATTCAGTACTTC. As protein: CASSLAPGQGWNIQYF.

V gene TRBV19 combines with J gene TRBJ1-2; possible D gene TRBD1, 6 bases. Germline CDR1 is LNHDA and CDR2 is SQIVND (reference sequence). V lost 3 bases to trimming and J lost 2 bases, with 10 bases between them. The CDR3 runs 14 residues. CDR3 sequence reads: CASSITQGNYGYTF. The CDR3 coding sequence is TGTGCCAGTAGTATTACACAGGGAAACTATGGCTACACCTTC.

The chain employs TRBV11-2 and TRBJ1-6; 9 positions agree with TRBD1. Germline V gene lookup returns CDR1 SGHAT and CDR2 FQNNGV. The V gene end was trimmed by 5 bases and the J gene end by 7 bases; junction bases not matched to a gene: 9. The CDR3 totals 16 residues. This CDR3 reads CASSAQPGTGNSPLHF. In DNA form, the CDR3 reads TGTGCCAGCAGCGCCCAACCGGGGACAGGGAATTCACCCCTCCACTTT.

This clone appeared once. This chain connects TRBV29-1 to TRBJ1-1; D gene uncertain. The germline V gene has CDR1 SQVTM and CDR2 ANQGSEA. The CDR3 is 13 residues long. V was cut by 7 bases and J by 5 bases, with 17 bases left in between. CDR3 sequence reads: CSGSGPTGTEAFF. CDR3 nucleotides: TGCAGCGGGAGCGGGCCGACTGGGACTGAAGCTTTCTTT.

DNA of the CDR3: TGTGCCAGCAGTTGGGCCTCTAATGAAAAACTGTTTTTT. It yields the protein CASSWASNEKLFF. This chain joins TRBV6-5 and TRBJ1-4; no clear D. There are 13 residues in the CDR3. Trimming removed 4 bases from V and 3 bases from J, with 6 bases in between. The germline V gene encodes CDR1 MNHEY and CDR2 SVGAGI.

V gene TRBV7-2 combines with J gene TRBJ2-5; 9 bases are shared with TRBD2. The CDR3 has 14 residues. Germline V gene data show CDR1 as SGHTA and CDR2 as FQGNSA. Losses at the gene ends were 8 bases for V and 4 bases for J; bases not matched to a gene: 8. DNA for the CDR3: TGTGCCAGCTGTCGTGCGGGGGGGCGAGAGACCCAGTACTTC. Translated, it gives CASCRAGGRETQYF.

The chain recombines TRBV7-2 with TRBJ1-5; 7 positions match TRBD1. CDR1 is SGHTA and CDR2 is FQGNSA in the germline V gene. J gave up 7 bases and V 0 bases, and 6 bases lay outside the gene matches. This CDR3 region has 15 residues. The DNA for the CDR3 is TGTGCCAGCAGCTTAGCAGGGGGCGCCTACCAGCCCCAGCATTTT. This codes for CASSLAGGAYQPQHF.

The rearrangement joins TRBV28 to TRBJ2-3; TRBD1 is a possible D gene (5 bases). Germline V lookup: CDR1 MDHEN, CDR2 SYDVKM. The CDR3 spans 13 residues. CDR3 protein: CAITGPTTDTQYF. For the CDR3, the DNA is TGTGCAATCACAGGACCGACCACAGATACGCAGTATTTT.

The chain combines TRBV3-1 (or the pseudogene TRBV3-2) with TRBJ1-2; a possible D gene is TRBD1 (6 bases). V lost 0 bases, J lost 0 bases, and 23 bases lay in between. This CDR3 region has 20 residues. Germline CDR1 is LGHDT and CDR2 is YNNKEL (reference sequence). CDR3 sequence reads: CASSQDSGNRALNTNYGYTF. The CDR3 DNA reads TGTGCCAGCAGCCAAGACAGTGGCAACAGGGCCCTAAACACTAACTATGGCTACACCTTC.

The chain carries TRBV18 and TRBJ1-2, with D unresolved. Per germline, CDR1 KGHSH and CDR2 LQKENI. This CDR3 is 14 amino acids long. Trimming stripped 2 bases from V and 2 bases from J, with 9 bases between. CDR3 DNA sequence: TGTGCCAGCTCACCAAATACACTAAACTATGGCTACACCTTC. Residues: CASSPNTLNYGYTF.

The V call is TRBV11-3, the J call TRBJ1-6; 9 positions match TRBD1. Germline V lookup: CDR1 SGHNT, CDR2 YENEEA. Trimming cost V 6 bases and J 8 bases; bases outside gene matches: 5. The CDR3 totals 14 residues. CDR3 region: CASSSGQGDSPLHF. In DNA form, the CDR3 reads TGTGCCAGCAGTTCGGGACAGGGAGATTCACCCCTCCACTTT.